This TCR beta chain emerged from a study of blood T cell repertoires in COVID-19. Study-wide background: PBMCs, B-cell-depleted T cells, or T cells provided the cDNA or gDNA that made up the material.

Germline V CDR1 and CDR2: SGHTA, FQGNSA. V was clipped by 5 bases and J by 11 bases; unmatched bases: 15. This CDR3 spans 16 amino acids. TCRdb's table, derived via immunoSEQ multiplex PCR, lists solely in-frame clones and lacks some. The sample records tens of thousands of clones, about nine tenths being singletons. The sample was peripheral blood. The sequence came from a human donor with active COVID-19. The donor label of this sample is uncertain. This chain links TRBV7-2 with TRBJ1-6, with 7 positions matching TRBD1. CDR3 in DNA: TGTGCCAGCAGCCTAGGGGGCTCGGTTAGGGGTCCACCCCTCCACTTT. This encodes CASSLGGSVRGPPLHF.